Presented here are 4 T cell receptor beta chains from one specimen sequenced in a study of cytomegalovirus exposure and HLA in healthy donors. Both 60 Vbeta primers and 13 Jbeta primers went into the PCR. TCRdb keeps only in-frame clones here, not all; method: immunoSEQ multiplex PCR. The table lists some 99,000 clones, 73% of them singletons. The sequenced sample was PBMCs. The source of these receptors is a middle-aged man in good health and CMV-seronegative.

CDR3 sequence: CASSDGSGGSYEQYF. CDR3 DNA sequence: TGTGCCAGCAGCGACGGGAGCGGGGGGTCTTACGAGCAGTACTTC. The chain employs TRBV14 and TRBJ2-5, with 9 bases identical to TRBD2. The DNA end lines up better with TRBJ2-7; the J call may be wrong. CDR1 is SGHDN and CDR2 is FVKESK in the germline V gene. The length of the CDR3 is 15 residues.

This chain connects TRBV9 to TRBJ2-7; the match to TRBD2 covers 12 bases. This CDR3 has 16 amino acids. V lost 2 bases and J lost 4; bases outside the gene matches: 7. The V gene's germline CDR1 is SGDLS and CDR2 YYNGEE. Written as DNA, the CDR3 is TGTGCCAGCAGCGTGGAGACGGGACTAGCGGGTTACGAGCAGTACTTC. It yields the protein CASSVETGLAGYEQYF.

The sample holds one count of this clone. The CDR3 bases are TGTGCCAGCAGTGTAGGGTCCGGGACAGCCAATAATTCACCCCTCCACTTT. This codes for CASSVGSGTANNSPLHF. The chain employs TRBV27 and TRBJ1-6; TRBD1 aligns across 7 bases. The CDR3 totals 17 residues. CDR1 is MNHEY and CDR2 is SMNVEV in the germline V gene (reference sequence). Losses at the gene ends were 5 bases for V and 5 bases for J; bases not matched to a gene: 12.

The V call is TRBV6-5, the J call TRBJ1-2; 9 bases map to TRBD1. Germline loops: CDR1 MNHEY, CDR2 SVGAGI. Germline trimming cut 4 bases from V and 4 bases from J; bases unmatched to any gene: 7. The CDR3 sequence is 15 residues long. The CDR3 DNA reads as TGTGCCAGCAGTTTAAAACAGGGGGCCGGCTATGGCTACACCTTC. It specifies CASSLKQGAGYGYTF.